This T cell receptor (beta chain) was retrieved from a study of vaccination and CD4 T cells after COVID-19. About the study: From HCoV-229E, HCoV-OC43, HCoV-NL63 and SARS-CoV-2, overlapping spike peptides were used to stimulate the cells.

Notes on this clonotype: The antigen is not known.

V was cut by 3 bases and J by 2 bases, with 12 bases left in between. CDR1 is GTSNPN, CDR2 SVGIG, per germline (reference sequence). The CDR3 extends over 14 amino acids. Treatment meaning: approximately nine-day PBMC culture with coronavirus spike peptide pools or control peptides (ViraFEST assay). Sequenced with the Oncomine TCR Beta short-read assay was DNA taken from cultured CD4+ T cells. TCRdb processed the PCR reads anew with MiXCR; each CDR3 protein has one entry. Seen here are 10,000 or so distinct CDR3 sequences, about 27% observed once, and the top ten hold 40% to 55%. V gene TRBV30 combines with J gene TRBJ2-3; D possibly uses TRBD1 or TRBD2 (5 bases each). The sample here was CD4+ T cells from blood, cultured in vitro, taken before SARS-CoV-2 vaccination. The TCR comes from a human donor who received a COVID-19 vaccine. The CDR3 DNA reads TGTGCCTGGAGCCTAGGGACGGCCACAGATACGCAGTATTTT. This sequence encodes CAWSLGTATDTQYF.